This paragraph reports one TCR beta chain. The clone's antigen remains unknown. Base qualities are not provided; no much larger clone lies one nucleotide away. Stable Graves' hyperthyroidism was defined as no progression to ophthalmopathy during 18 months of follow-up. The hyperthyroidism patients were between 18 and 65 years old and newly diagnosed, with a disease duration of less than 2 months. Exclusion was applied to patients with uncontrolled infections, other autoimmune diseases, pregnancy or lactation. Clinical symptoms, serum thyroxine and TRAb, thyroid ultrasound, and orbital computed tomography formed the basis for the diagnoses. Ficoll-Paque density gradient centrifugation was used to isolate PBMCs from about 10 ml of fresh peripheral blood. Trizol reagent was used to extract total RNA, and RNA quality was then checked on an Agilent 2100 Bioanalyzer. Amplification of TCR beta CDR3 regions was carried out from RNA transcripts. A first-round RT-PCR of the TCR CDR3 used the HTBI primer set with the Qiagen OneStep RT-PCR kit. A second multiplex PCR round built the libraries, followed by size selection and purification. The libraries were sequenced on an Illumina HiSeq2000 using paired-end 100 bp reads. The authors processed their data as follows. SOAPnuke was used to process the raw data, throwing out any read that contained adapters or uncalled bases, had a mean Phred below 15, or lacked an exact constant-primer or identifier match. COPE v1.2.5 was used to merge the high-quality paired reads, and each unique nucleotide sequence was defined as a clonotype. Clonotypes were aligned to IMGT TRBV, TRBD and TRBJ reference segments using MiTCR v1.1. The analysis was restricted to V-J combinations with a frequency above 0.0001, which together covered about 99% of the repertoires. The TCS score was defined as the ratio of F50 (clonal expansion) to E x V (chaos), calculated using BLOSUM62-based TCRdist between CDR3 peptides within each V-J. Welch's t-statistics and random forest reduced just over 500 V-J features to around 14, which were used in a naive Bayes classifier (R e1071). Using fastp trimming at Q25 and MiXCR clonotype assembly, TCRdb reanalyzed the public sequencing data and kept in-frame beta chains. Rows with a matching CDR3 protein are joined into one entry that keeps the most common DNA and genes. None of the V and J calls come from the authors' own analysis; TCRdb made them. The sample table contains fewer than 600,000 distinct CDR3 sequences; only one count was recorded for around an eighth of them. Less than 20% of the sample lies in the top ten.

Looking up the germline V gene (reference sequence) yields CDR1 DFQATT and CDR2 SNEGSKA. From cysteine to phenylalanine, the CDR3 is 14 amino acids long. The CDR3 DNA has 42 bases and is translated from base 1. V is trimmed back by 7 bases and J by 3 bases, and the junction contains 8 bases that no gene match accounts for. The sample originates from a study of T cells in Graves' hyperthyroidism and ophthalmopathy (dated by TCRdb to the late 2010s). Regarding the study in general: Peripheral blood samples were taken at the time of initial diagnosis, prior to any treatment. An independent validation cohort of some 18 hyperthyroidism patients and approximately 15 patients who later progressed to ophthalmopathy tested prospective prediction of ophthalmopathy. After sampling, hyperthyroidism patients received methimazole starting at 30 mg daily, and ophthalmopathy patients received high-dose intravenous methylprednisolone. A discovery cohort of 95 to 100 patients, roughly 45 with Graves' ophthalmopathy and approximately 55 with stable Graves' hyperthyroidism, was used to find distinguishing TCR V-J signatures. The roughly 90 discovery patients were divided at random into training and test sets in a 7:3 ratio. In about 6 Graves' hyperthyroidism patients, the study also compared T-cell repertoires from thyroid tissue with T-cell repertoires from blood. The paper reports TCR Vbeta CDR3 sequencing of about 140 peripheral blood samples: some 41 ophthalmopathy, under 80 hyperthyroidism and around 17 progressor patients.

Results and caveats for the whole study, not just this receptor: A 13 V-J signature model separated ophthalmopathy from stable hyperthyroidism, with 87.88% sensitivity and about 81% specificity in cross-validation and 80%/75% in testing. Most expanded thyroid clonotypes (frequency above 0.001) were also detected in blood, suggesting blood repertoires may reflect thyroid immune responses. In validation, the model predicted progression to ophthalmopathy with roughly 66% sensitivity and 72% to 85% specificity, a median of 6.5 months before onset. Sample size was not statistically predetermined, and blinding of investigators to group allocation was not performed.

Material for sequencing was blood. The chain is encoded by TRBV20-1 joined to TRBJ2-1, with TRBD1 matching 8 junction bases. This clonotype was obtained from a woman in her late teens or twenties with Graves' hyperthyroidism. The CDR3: CSVPGQVLYNEQFF. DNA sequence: TGCAGTGTCCCGGGACAGGTACTCTACAATGAGCAGTTCTTC.